This T cell receptor (beta chain) was documented in a study of beta chain features in type 1 diabetes. Based on CD45RO/CCR7/CD25/CD127/CD95/CD27, CD4+ regulatory, stem cell-like memory, naive and central memory cells were sorted. Regarding the study as a whole: The study found fewer insertions and more deletions at VDJ junctions in type 1 diabetes patients. TCRB repertoires of naive, central memory and Treg cells appeared more similar among patients than among healthy donors.

The CDR3 loop spans 11 amino acids. Trimming took 1 base from V and 8 from J, leaving 3 bases between them. Germline V gene data show CDR1 as KGHSH and CDR2 as LQKENI. Reverse transcription of all isolated RNA meant that expressed TCRB transcripts were sequenced. The assay was immunoSEQ multiplex PCR, and TCRdb's table has in-frame clones only and misses some. Of some 150,000 clones in the sample, around 10% were seen once. This clone has more than one count but fewer than ten. Its antigen remains unknown. The identical CDR3 is also encoded by other nucleotide sequences in the sample. The sequencing sample was made of central memory CD4+ T cells from blood. This receptor was taken from a young man in good health. This chain connects TRBV18 to TRBJ2-4; D is uncertain. The CDR3 DNA sequence: TGTGCCAGCTCACCACGGGACATTCAGTACTTC. Translated: CASSPRDIQYF.